Shown below are 3 T cell receptor beta chains from a single sample sequenced in a study of identifying expanded T cells in peripheral blood. TCRdb keeps only in-frame clones here, not all; method: immunoSEQ multiplex PCR. The sample consists of under 95,000 clones, around 91% of them appearing once. Sequencing used blood. The receptors come from a person aged 18 to 70 in good health.

The chain has TRBV5-6 and TRBJ2-4, with a tentative D call TRBD2 (6 bases). Between the trimmed V and J ends, which lost 2 bases and 8 bases, there was a span of 14 bases. The CDR3 sequence is 14 residues long. Germline V CDR1 and CDR2: SGHDT, YYEEEE. For the CDR3, the DNA is TGTGCCAGCAGCTTCTGGGGGGTTGCGGACATTCAGTACTTC. Protein product: CASSFWGVADIQYF.

This clone has just a few counts. The chain carries TRBV28 and TRBJ2-5, with D possibly matching TRBD2 (6 bases). CDR3 length equals 18 residues. The germline CDR1 and CDR2 sequences are MDHEN and SYDVKM. V lost 4 bases and J 0 bases, leaving 21 bases between the germline ends. CDR3 nucleotide sequence: TGTGCCAGCAGTTCCCTTGGCGGGGCAGGAAAACACCAAGAGACCCAGTACTTC. It encodes CASSSLGGAGKHQETQYF. Full variable domain (remainder filled in from reference TRBV28 and TRBJ2-5): DVKVTQSSRYLVKRTGEKVFLECVQDMDHENMFWYRQDPGLGLRLIYFSYDVKMKEKGDIPEGYSVSREKKERFSLILESASTNQTSMYLCASSSLGGAGKHQETQYFGPGTRLLVL.

The chain recombines TRBV6-5 with TRBJ1-5; D is perhaps TRBD1 (5 bases). The V and J ends lost 4 bases and 4 bases respectively, with 8 bases between them. This CDR3 contains 13 residues. CDR1 and CDR2 (germline): MNHEY, SVGAGI. The CDR3 reads CASSWGENQPQHF. The CDR3 DNA follows: TGTGCCAGCAGTTGGGGGGAAAATCAGCCCCAGCATTTT.